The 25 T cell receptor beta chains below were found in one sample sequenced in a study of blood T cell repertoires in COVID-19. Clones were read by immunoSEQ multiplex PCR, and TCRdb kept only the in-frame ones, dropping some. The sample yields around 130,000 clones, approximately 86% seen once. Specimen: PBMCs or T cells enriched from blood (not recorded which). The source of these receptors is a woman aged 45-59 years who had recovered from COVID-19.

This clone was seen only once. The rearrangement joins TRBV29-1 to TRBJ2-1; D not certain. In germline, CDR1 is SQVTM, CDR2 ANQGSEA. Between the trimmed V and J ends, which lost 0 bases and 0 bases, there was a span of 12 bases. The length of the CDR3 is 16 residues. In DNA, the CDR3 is TGCAGCGTTGAAGAATCCGGGTCGAGCTCCTACAATGAGCAGTTCTTC. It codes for CSVEESGSSSYNEQFF.

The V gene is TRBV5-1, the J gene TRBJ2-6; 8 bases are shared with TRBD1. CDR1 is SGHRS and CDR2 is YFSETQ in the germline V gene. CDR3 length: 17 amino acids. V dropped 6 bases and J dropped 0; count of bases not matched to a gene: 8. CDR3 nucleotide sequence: TGCGCCAGCAAGCCGGCAGGGGGCAGCTCTGGGGCCAACGTCCTGACTTTC. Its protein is CASKPAGGSSGANVLTF.

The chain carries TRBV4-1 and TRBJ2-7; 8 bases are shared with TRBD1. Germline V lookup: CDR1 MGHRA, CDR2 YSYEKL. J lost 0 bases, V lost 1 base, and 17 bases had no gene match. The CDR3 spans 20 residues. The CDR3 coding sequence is TGCGCCAGCAGCCAAGGTTTATTTCGTTGGGGACAGGACCTCTCCTACGAGCAGTACTTC. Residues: CASSQGLFRWGQDLSYEQYF.

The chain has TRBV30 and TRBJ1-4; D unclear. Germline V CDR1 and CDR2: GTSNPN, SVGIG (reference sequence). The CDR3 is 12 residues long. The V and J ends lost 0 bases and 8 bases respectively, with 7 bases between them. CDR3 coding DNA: TGTGCCTGGAGTGTATTTAGAGAAAAACTGTTTTTT. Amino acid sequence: CAWSVFREKLFF.

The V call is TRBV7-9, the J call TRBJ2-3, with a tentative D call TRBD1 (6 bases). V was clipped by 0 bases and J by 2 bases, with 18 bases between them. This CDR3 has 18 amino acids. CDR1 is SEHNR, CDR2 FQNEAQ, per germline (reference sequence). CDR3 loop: CASSLAFPRRTDTDTQYF. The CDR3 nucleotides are TGTGCCAGCAGCTTAGCTTTTCCCCGACGGACAGACACAGATACGCAGTATTTT.

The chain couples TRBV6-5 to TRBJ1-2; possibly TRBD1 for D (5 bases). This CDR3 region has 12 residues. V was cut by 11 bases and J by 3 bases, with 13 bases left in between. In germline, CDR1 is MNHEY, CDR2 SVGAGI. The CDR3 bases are TGTGCCGGGGGGAGGGGTGACTATGGCTACACCTTC. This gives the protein CAGGRGDYGYTF.

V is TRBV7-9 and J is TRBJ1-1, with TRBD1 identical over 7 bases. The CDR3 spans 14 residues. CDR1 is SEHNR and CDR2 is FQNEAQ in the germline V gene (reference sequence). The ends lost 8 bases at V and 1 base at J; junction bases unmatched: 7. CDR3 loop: CASVYEGANTEAFF. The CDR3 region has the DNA TGTGCCAGCGTTTACGAGGGGGCGAACACTGAAGCTTTCTTT.

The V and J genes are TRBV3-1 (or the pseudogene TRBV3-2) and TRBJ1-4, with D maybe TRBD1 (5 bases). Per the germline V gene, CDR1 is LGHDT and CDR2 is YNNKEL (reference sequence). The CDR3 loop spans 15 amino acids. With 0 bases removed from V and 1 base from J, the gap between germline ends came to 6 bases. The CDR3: CASSQEQGTNEKLFF. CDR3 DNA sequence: TGTGCCAGCAGCCAAGAGCAGGGAACTAATGAAAAACTGTTTTTT.

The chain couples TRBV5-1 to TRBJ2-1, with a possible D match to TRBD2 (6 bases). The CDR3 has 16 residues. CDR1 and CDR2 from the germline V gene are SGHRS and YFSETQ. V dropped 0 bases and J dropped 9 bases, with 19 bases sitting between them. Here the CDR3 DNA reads TGCGCCAGCAGCTTGGCCTGGGGGTCGGGGGTCCGTGAGCAGTTCTTC. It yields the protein CASSLAWGSGVREQFF.

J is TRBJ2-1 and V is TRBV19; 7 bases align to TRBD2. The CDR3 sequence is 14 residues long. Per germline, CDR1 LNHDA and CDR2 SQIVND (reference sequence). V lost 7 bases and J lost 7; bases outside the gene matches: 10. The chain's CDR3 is CASIRGRGNNEQFF. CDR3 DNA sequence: TGTGCCAGTATCCGAGGGAGGGGTAATAATGAGCAGTTCTTC.

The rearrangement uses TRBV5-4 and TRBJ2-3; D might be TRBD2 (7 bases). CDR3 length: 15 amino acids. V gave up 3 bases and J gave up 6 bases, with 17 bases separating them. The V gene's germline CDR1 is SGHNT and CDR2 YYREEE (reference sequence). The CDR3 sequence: CASSSGGRIRDTQYF. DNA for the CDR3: TGTGCCAGCAGCTCGGGGGGCCGCATTCGGGATACGCAGTATTTT.

The CDR3 DNA sequence: TGTGCCAGCAGCCAAGCCAGCGGGGGCTACGAGCAGTACTTC. Translated, it gives CASSQASGGYEQYF. The genes are TRBV3-1 (or the pseudogene TRBV3-2) and TRBJ2-7; TRBD2 aligns across 8 bases. The germline V gene has CDR1 LGHDT and CDR2 YNNKEL (reference sequence). CDR3 length: 14 residues. Trimming at V came to 1 base and at J to 3 bases, leaving 2 bases not matched to a gene.

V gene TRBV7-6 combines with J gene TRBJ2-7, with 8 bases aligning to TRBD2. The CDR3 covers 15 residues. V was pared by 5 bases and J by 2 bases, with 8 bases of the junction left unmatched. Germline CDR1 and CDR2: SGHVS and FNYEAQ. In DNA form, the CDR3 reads TGTGCCAGCAGCAAAGTAGCGGGGAAAGCCTACGAGCAGTACTTC. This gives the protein CASSKVAGKAYEQYF. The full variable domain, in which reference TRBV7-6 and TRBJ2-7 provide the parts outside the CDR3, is GAGVSQSPRYKVTKRGQDVALRCDPISGHVSLYWYRQALGQGPEFLTYFNYEAQQDKSGLPNDRFSAERPEGSISTLTIQRTEQRDSAMYRCASSKVAGKAYEQYFGPGTRLTVT.

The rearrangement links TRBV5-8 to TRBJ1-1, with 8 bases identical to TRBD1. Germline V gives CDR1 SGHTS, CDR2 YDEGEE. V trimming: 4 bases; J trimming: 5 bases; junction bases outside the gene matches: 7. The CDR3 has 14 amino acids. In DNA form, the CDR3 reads TGTGCCAGCAGCAACAGGGGGGTACGGACTGAAGCTTTCTTT. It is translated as CASSNRGVRTEAFF.

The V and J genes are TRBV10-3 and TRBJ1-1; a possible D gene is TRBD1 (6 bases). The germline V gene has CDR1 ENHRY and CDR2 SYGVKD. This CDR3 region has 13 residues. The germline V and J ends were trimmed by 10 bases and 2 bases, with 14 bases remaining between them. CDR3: CATFGGPNTEAFF. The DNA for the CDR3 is TGTGCCACCTTCGGGGGGCCCAACACTGAAGCTTTCTTT.

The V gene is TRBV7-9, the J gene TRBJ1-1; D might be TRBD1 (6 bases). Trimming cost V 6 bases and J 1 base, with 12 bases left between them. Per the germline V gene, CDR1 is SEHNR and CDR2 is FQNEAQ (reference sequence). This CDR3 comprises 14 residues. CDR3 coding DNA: TGTGCCAGCAGGCCCCAGGGGTGGAACACTGAAGCTTTCTTT. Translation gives CASRPQGWNTEAFF.

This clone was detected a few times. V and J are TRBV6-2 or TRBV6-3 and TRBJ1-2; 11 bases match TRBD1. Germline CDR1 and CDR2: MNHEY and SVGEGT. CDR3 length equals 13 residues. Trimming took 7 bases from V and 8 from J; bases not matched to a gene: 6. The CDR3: CASNPDRGQGYTF. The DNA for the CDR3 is TGTGCCAGCAACCCGGACAGGGGGCAGGGCTACACCTTC.

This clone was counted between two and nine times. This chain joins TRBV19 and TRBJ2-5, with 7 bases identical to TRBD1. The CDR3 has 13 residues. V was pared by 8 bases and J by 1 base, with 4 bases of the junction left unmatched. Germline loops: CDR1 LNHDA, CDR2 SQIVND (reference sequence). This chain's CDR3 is CASGQALQETQYF. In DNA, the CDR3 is TGTGCCAGTGGACAGGCGCTCCAAGAGACCCAGTACTTC.

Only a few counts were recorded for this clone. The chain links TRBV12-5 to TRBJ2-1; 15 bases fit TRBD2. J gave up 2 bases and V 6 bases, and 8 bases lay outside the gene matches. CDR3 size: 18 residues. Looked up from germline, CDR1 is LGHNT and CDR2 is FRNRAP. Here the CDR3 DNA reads TGTGCTAGTGGCCTGGGACTAGCGGGGGGACCTGCCTACAATGAGCAGTTCTTC. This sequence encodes CASGLGLAGGPAYNEQFF.

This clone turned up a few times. The CDR3 protein is CASSTIDRGHSPLHF. In nucleotides, the CDR3 is TGTGCCAGTAGTACTATTGACAGGGGGCACTCACCCCTCCACTTT. The rearrangement uses TRBV19 and TRBJ1-6, with 10 bases matching TRBD1. The CDR3 is 15 residues long. V was pared by 4 bases and J by 10 bases, with 7 bases of the junction left unmatched. Germline V gene lookup returns CDR1 LNHDA and CDR2 SQIVND (reference sequence).

CDR3 nucleotides: TGTGCCGGGAAGCGGGACAGGCCCACGCTGGGTGAAGCTTTCTTT. This translates into CAGKRDRPTLGEAFF. The rearrangement uses TRBV2 and TRBJ1-1; TRBD1 matches 8 bases. The CDR3 is made up of 15 amino acids. The V segment lost 11 bases and the J segment 7 bases; nucleotides outside the gene matches: 18. Germline-derived CDR1 and CDR2 are SNHLY and FYNNEI.

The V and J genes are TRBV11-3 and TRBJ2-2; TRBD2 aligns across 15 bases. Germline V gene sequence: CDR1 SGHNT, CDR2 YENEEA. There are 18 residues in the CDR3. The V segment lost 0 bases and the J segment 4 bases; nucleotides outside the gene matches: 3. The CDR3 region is CASSLDLGLAGGTGELFF. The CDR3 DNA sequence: TGTGCCAGCAGCTTAGATCTGGGACTAGCGGGGGGCACCGGGGAGCTGTTTTTT.

The DNA of the CDR3 is TGTGCCAGCACCAACATGAGGGTAGAGACTGAAGCTTTCTTT. Translation gives CASTNMRVETEAFF. The J gene is TRBJ1-1, the V gene TRBV2; the D is unclear. The V gene's germline CDR1 is SNHLY and CDR2 FYNNEI. Trimming pared 7 bases from V and 5 bases from J, leaving 17 bases between. The CDR3 consists of 14 residues.

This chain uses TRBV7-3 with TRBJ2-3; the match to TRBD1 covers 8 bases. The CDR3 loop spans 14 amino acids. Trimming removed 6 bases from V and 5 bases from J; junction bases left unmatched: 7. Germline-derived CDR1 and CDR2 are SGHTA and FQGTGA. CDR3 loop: CASSLQGGVDTQYF. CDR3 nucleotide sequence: TGTGCCAGCAGTTTACAGGGGGGAGTAGATACGCAGTATTTT. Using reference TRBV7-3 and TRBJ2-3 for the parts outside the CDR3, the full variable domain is GAGVSQTPSNKVTEKGKYVELRCDPISGHTALYWYRQSLGQGPEFLIYFQGTGAADDSGLPNDRFFAVRPEGSVSTLKIQRTERGDSAVYLCASSLQGGVDTQYFGPGTRLTVL.

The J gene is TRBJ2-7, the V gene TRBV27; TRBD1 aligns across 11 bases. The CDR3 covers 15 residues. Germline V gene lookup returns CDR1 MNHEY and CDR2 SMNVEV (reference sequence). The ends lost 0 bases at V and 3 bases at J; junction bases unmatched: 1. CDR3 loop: CASSLSGTGGYEQYF. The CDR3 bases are TGTGCCAGCAGTTTATCGGGGACAGGGGGCTACGAGCAGTACTTC.